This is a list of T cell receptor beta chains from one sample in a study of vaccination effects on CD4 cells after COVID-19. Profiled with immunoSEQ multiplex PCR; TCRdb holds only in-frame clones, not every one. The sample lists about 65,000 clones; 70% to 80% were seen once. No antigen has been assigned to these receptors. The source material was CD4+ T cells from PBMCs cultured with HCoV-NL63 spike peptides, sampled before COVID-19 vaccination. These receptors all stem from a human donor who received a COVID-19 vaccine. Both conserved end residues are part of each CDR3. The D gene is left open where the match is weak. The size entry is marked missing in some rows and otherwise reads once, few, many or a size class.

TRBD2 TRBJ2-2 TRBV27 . TGTGCCAGCAGTGAATTCGGGACTAGCGGGGGGGGAAACACCGGGGAGCTGTTTTTT CASSEFGTSGGGNTGELFF
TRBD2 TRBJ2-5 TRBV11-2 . TGTGCCAGCAGCTTCGCGGGGGGGAAAGAGACCCAGTACTTC CASSFAGGKETQYF
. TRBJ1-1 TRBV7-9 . TGTGCCAGCAGCTTTTTGGCAGGGGTGGGCACTGAAGCTTTCTTT CASSFLAGVGTEAFF
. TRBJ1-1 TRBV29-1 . TGCAGCGTCCTACGTGAGGAGGCTGAAGCTTTCTTT CSVLREEAEAFF
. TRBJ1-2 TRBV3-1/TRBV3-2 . TGTGCCAGCAGCCAAGAGCAGGCCATCTACTATGGCTACACCTTC CASSQEQAIYYGYTF
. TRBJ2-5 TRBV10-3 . TGTGCCACCGGCGGTAGGGGACCAGGCCTTCAAGAGACCCAGTACTTC CATGGRGPGLQETQYF
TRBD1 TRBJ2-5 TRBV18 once TGTGCCAGCTCACGTATACGGGACAGTCGGGAGACCCAGTACTTC CASSRIRDSRETQYF
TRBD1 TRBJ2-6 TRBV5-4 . TGTGCCAGCAGCTTGGGGGGACAGAGAAGTTTCTCTGGGGCCAACGTCCTGACTTTC CASSLGGQRSFSGANVLTF
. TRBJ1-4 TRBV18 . TGTGCCAGCTCACCAAATCCGACAACTAATGAAAAACTGTTTTTT CASSPNPTTNEKLFF
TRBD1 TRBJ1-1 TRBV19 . TGTGCCACCAGCCGGGACAGGGGTGGCACTGAAGCTTTCTTT CATSRDRGGTEAFF
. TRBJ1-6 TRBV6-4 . TGTGCCAGCGGGGGGGAGGCCAATTCACCCCTCCACTTT CASGGEANSPLHF
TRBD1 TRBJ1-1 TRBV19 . TGTGCCAGTAGTCAACACAGGGGATTTATCACTGAAGCTTTCTTT CASSQHRGFITEAFF
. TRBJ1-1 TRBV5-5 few TGTGCCAGCAGCTTCGATCGGAACACTGAAGCTTTCTTT CASSFDRNTEAFF
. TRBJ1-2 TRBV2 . TGTGCCAGCAGTGAAGCGGGGGGTTCTAACTATGGCTACACCTTC CASSEAGGSNYGYTF
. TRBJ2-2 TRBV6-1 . TGTGCCAGCAGTGAAGCCCCAAACGGGAGGGAGCTGTTTTTT CASSEAPNGRELFF
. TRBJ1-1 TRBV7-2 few TGTGCCAGCAGCTTAGCGCGGACAATGAACACTGAAGCTTTCTTT CASSLARTMNTEAFF
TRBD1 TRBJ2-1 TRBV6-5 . TGTGCCAGCAGTTCGGGACAGGGTTCCTACAATGAGCAGTTCTTC CASSSGQGSYNEQFF
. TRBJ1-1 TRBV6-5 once TGTGCCAGCAGGGGCTTTTACGGGGCGAACACTGAAGCTTTCTTT CASRGFYGANTEAFF
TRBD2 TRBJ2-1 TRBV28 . TGTGCCAGCAGTAGGACTAGCGTGACCTACAATGAGCAGTTCTTC CASSRTSVTYNEQFF
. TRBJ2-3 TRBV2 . TGTGCCAGCCGGACACCCGATATAAACACAGATACGCAGTATTTT CASRTPDINTDTQYF
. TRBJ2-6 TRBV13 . TGTGCCAGCACGATAGCTGGGGCCAACGTCCTGACTTTC CASTIAGANVLTF
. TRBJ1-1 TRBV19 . TGTGCCAGCCATACAGGAGGGGCAGGGAGAACTGAAGCTTTCTTT CASHTGGAGRTEAFF
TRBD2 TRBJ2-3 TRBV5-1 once TGCGCCAGCAGCTTGCCAGGACTAGGGACAGATACGCAGTATTTT CASSLPGLGTDTQYF
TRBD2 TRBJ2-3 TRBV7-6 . TGTGCCAGCAGCTTAGTGTCTAGCGGCCTAGTTGGTACGCAGTATTTT CASSLVSSGLVGTQYF
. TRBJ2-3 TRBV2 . TGTGCCAGCAAGTCCCAGGGGGGGACAGATACGCAGTATTTT CASKSQGGTDTQYF
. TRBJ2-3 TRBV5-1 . TGCGCCAGCAGCTTTGGCGGAACAGATACGCAGTATTTT CASSFGGTDTQYF
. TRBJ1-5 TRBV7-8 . TGTGCCAGCAGCTTAGTGGGGGAGGTTTGGCAGCCCCAGCATTTT CASSLVGEVWQPQHF
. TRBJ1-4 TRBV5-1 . TGCGCCAGCAGCTTGGATGGGGGGAGAGCTAATGAAAAACTGTTTTTT CASSLDGGRANEKLFF
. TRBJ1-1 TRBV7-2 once TGTGCCAGCAGCTTAGGTCGGATGAACACTGAAGCTTTCTTT CASSLGRMNTEAFF
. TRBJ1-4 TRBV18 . TGTGCCAGCTCACCATTACAGATTAATGAAAAACTGTTTTTT CASSPLQINEKLFF
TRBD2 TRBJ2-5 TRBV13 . TGTGCCAGCAGCCCCTTACTAGCGGGCGCATTGGAAGAGACCCAGTACTTC CASSPLLAGALEETQYF
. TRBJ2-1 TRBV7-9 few TGTGCCAGCAGCGCAGATGGGTCCCGCTCCTACAATGAGCAGTTCTTC CASSADGSRSYNEQFF
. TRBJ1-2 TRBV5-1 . TGCGCCAGCAGTGTAGCAGTCGGGGTCAACTATGGCTACACCTTC CASSVAVGVNYGYTF
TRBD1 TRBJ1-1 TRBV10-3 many TGTGCCATCAGCCCGGGACAGGGATTGGGAACTGAAGCTTTCTTT CAISPGQGLGTEAFF
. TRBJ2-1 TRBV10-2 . TGCGCCAGCAGTGAAGACGCTGGATCCTACAATGAGCAGTTCTTC CASSEDAGSYNEQFF
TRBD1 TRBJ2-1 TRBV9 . TGTGCCAGCAGCGCCGACAGGGCAACCTACAATGAGCAGTTCTTC CASSADRATYNEQFF
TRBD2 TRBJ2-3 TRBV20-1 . TGCAGTGCTAGTCCGGCTAGCGGGGGGGTTGGGGATACGCAGTATTTT CSASPASGGVGDTQYF
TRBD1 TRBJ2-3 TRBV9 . TGTGCCAGCAGCCCTACGCTGACAGGGGCAGATACGCAGTATTTT CASSPTLTGADTQYF
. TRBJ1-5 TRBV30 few TGTGCCTGGAGTGAGGGGACACTGAGCAATCAGCCCCAGCATTTT CAWSEGTLSNQPQHF
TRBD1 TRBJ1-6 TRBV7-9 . TGTGCCAGCAGCCGAAAATATACAGGGGAGGAAGATAATTCACCCCTCCACTTT CASSRKYTGEEDNSPLHF
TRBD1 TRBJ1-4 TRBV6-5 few TGTGCCAGCAGTCGGGACAGGGGTAATGAAAAACTGTTTTTT CASSRDRGNEKLFF
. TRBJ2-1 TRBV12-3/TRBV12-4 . TGTGCCAGCAACCGGCAGAGCAATGAGCAGTTCTTC CASNRQSNEQFF
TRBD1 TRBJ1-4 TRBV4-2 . TGTGCCAGCAGCCCTAGCTTGGCAGGGGGCAGCCGTACAACTAATGAAAAACTGTTTTTT CASSPSLAGGSRTTNEKLFF
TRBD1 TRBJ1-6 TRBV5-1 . TGCGCCAGCAGCCCAGGGACAGAGTATTCACCCCTCCACTTT CASSPGTEYSPLHF
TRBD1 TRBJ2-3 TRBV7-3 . TGTGCCAGCAGCGAAAGGACAGGGCTTGATACGCAGTATTTT CASSERTGLDTQYF
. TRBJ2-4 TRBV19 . TGTGCCAGTAGTATCGGTCAGGGGGCCAAAAACATTCAGTACTTC CASSIGQGAKNIQYF
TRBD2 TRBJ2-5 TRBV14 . TGTGCCAGCAGCCAAGATATGGTTGTTGTCGGGGGGTACCAGTACTTC CASSQDMVVVGGYQYF
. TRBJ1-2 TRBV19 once TGTGCCAGTAGTACCCCCGGGGCGAGGGTCTATGGCTACACCTTC CASSTPGARVYGYTF
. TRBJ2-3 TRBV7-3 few TGTGCCAGCAGCCATGGAACAGATACGCAGTATTTT CASSHGTDTQYF
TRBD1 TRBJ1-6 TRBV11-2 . TGTGCCAGCAGCTCCCTGCAGGGGGATTCACCCCTCCACTTT CASSSLQGDSPLHF
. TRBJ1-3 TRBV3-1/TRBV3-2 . TGTGCCAGCAGCCAAAAGCATTCTGCCTCTGGAAACACCATATATTTT CASSQKHSASGNTIYF
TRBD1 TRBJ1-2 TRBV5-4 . TGTGCCAGCAGCTTCCCCACAGGGGTTCCCTATGGCTACACCTTC CASSFPTGVPYGYTF
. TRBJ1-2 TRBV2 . TGTGCCAGCATTTTCGATGGCTACACCTTC CASIFDGYTF